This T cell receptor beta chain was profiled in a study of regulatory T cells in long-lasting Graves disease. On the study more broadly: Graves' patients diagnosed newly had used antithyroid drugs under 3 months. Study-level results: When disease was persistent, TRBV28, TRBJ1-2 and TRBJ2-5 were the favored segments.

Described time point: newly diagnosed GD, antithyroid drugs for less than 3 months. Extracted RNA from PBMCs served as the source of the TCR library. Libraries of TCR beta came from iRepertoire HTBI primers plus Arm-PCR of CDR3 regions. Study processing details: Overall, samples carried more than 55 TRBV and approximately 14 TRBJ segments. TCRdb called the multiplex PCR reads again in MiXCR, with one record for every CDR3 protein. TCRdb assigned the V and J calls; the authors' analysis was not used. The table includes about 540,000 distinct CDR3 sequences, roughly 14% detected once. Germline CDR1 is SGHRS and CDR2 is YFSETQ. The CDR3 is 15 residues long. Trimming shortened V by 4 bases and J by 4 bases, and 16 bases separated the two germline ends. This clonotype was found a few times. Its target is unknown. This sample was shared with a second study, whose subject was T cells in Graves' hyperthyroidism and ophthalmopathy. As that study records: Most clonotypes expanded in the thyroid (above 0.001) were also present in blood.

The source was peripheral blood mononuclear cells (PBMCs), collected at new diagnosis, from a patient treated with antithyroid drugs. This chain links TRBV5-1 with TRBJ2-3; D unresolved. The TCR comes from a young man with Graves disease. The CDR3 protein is CASSPGPPRADTQYF. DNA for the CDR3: TGCGCCAGCAGCCCTGGGCCCCCTCGGGCAGATACGCAGTATTTT.